The sequence of this T cell receptor beta chain was determined in a study of blood T cell repertoires in COVID-19 (TCRdb year 2020). Regarding the research as a whole: Collaborator samples came from the United States, Italy and Spain and covered acute and convalescent phases of COVID-19. The prospective study material was composed of cDNA or gDNA derived from T cells, B-cell-depleted T cells, or PBMCs. Deeply sampled blood TCRbeta repertoires from subjects exposed to, actively infected with, or recovered from COVID-19 were included in the dataset. The repertoires were released in a freely available public database intended as a resource for research on the immune response to SARS-CoV-2. The samples were drawn from two sources: the first 160 participants of the ongoing ImmuneRACE study, and 1,000 to 1,500 subjects contributed by 6 global collaborators. The sample metadata nearly always contained a de-identified subject ID, COVID-19 status, age in years and sex. HLA class I and class II types, where available, came from metadata supplied by the sample provider rather than from assay-based typing.

The collaborating institutions used their own protocols to collect whole blood in K2EDTA tubes. For TCRbeta analysis, collaborators shipped samples in one of three forms: frozen whole blood, isolated PBMCs, or DNA extracted from either of those sample types. The paper as a whole reports these results and caveats: Clinical and demographic metadata were provided uncurated, with the amount varying by source and participant.

The sample holds one count of this clone. Its antigen is unknown. No base quality information exists; no much larger clone differs at one position. There are 12 amino acids in the CDR3, from cysteine to phenylalanine inclusive. The entry retains the CDR3 DNA only, 36 bases that are in frame from base 1. CDR1 is given as MNHNY and CDR2 as SVGAGI, both from the germline V gene (reference sequence). Relative to germline, V is 4 bases shorter and J is 9 bases shorter, with 12 bases between their ends. The immunoSEQ Assay, a bias-controlled multiplex PCR, was used to amplify TCRbeta CDR3 regions from genomic DNA. The study's processing was this. The number of nucleated cells in each sample was estimated by amplification of reference gene primers within the assay. Sequence reads were collapsed and filtered to measure the absolute abundance of every unique TCRbeta CDR3 rearrangement. For each sample, productive Simpson clonality was calculated by taking the square root of Simpson's diversity index across productive rearrangements. TCRdb's version of the immuneACCESS table is confined to in-frame rearrangements and falls short of the full clone set. An unresolved V gene accounts for under half of the shortfall where checked; the remainder is of unknown origin. V, J and clone size are taken as reported in that table, and D and trimming were inferred from the DNA itself. Within this sample are about 46,000 clones, with 83% of them counted one time only. Over 7% of the sample is held by the ten biggest clonotypes.

This receptor was identified in a man in his sixties with active COVID-19. The chain is made from TRBV6-6 and TRBJ1-1; the D gene assignment is ambiguous. The sequenced sample consisted of peripheral blood. The CDR3 is CASSSPEGKAFF. The DNA sequence follows: TGTGCCAGCAGTTCCCCGGAGGGAAAAGCTTTCTTT.